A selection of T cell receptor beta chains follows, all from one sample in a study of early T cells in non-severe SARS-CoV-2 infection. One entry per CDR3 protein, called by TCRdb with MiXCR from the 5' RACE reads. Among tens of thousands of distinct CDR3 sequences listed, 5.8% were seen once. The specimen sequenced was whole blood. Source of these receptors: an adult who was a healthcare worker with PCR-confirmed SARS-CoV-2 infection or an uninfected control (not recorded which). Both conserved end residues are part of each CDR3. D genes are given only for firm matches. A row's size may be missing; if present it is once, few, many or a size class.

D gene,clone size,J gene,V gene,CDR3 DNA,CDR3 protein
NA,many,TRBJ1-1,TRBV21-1,TGTGCCAGCAGCATCGTATGGACGAACACTGAAGCTTTCTTT,CASSIVWTNTEAFF
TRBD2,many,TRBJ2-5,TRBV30,TGTGCCTGGAGTGTACGTCTAGCGGGCCTTCGACAAGAGACCCAGTACTTC,CAWSVRLAGLRQETQYF
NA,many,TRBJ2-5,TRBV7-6,TGTGCCAGCAGCTCAAGAGCGATTCGACAGGACCTCCAAGAGACCCAGTACTTC,CASSSRAIRQDLQETQYF
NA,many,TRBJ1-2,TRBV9,TGTGCCAGCAGCGTCGGGACGGAGGGCTATGGCTACACCTTC,CASSVGTEGYGYTF
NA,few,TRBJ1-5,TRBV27,TGTGCCAGCAACCCCACCTATAGCAATCAGCCCCAGCATTTT,CASNPTYSNQPQHF
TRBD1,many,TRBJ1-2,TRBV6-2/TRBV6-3,TGTGCCAGCAGTCCACCCGGGACAGGGATCTATGGCTACACCTTC,CASSPPGTGIYGYTF
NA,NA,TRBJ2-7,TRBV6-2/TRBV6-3,TGTGCCAGCACCAGTTTCTACGAGCAGTACTTC,CASTSFYEQYF
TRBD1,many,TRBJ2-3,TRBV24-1,TGTGCCACCAGTGACCCTACAGGGGGCGGAGCAGATACGCAGTATTTT,CATSDPTGGGADTQYF
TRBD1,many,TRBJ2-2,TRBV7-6,TGTGCCAGCAGCCCGACAGGGATGGCCTTATACACCGGGGAGCTGTTTTTT,CASSPTGMALYTGELFF
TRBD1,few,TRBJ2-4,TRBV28,TGTGCCAGCAGTCCCGGGACAGAAAAAAACATTCAGTACTTC,CASSPGTEKNIQYF
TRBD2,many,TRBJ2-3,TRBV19,TGTGCCAGTAGTGCGGGACTAGCAGATACGCAGTATTTT,CASSAGLADTQYF
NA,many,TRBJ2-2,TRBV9,TGTGCCAGCAGCGTAGTGTTGGGCGGGGAGCTGTTTTTT,CASSVVLGGELFF
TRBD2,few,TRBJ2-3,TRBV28,TGTGCCAGCAGTTTACTAGCGGGGGGCACAGATACGCAGTATTTT,CASSLLAGGTDTQYF
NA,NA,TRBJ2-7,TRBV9,TGTGCCAGCAGCGTAAAGGACCAGTCCTACGAGCAGTACTTC,CASSVKDQSYEQYF
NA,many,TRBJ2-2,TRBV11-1,TGTGCCAGCAGCTTAGCAAGCGGAATCACCGGGGAGCTGTTTTTT,CASSLASGITGELFF
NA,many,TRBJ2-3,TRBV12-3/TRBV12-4,TGTGCCCTCGCGGGGTCAGCTTCAGGTACGCAGTATTTT,CALAGSASGTQYF
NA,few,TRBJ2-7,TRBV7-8,TGTGCCAGCAGCTTTGACACTTCCTACGAGCAGTACTTC,CASSFDTSYEQYF
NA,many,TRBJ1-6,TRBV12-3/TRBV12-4,TGTGCCAGCAGGATAGACCAGAAACCCCTCCACTTT,CASRIDQKPLHF
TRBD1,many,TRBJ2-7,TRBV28,TGTGCCAGCAGTCACCGGGACAGGCCTACCTACGAGCAGTACTTC,CASSHRDRPTYEQYF
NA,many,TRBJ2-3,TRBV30,TGTGCCTGGAGTGCAATGACGGGACGACACACAGATACGCAGTATTTT,CAWSAMTGRHTDTQYF
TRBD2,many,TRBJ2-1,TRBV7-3,TGTGCCAGCAGCTTAACAGCGGGGGGTGCAAATGAGCAGTTCTTC,CASSLTAGGANEQFF
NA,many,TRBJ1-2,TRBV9,TGTGCCAGCAGCGTAGAGGATCTATATGGCTACACCTTC,CASSVEDLYGYTF
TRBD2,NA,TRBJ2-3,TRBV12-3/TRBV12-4,TGTGCCAGCAGTCCATGGACTAGCGGGACAAGCACAGATACGCAGTATTTT,CASSPWTSGTSTDTQYF
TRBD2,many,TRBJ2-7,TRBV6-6,TGTGCCAGCAGGCCAACTAGCGGGGGAACCTACGAGCAGTACTTC,CASRPTSGGTYEQYF
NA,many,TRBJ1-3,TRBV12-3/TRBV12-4,TGTGCCAGCAGGAATGGGGGGGCGACTGGAAACACCATATATTTT,CASRNGGATGNTIYF
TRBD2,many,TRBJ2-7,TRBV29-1,TGCAGCGTTGGACCGGGACTAGCGGGAGGCCGCTCCTACGAGCAGTACTTC,CSVGPGLAGGRSYEQYF
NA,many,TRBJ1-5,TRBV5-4,TGTGCCAGCAGCACCGACAGAAGCAATCAGCCCCAGCATTTT,CASSTDRSNQPQHF
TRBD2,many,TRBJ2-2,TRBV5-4,TGTGCCAGCAGCTCACTAGCGGGAGACCTACCCGGGGAGCTGTTTTTT,CASSSLAGDLPGELFF
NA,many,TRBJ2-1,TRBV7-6,TGTGCCAGCAGCTTAGCGCTGGCCCAGTCCTACAATGAGCAGTTCTTC,CASSLALAQSYNEQFF
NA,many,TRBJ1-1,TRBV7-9,TGTGCCAGCAGCCCCCTGGGTAGGGTTGAAGCTTTCTTT,CASSPLGRVEAFF
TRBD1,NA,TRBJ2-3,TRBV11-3,TGTGCCAGCAGCTTAGGCCCCGGACAGGGTAATCGGCAAAGGCGGACAGATACGCAGTATTTT,CASSLGPGQGNRQRRTDTQYF
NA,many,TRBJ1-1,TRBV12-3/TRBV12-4,TGTGCCAACAGTTTAGCGGCAGCGCATCGGGCTTTCTTT,CANSLAAAHRAFF
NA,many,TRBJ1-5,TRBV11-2,TGTGCCAGCAGCTTACCCCTAAGGGAATCAAATCAGCCCCAGCATTTT,CASSLPLRESNQPQHF
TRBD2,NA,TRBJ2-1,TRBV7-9,TGTGCCAGCAGCTTAGGCCAACTAGCGGGAGGGTTAAGCTCCTACAATGAGCAGTTCTTC,CASSLGQLAGGLSSYNEQFF
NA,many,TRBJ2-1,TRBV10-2,TGCGCCAGCTCCACGGTTGACAGGCCTTACAATGAGCAGTTCTTC,CASSTVDRPYNEQFF
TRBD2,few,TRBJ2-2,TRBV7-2,TGTGCCAGCTTACTTGGCGGGAGGGGCACCGGGGAGCTGTTTTTT,CASLLGGRGTGELFF
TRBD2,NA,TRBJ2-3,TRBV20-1,TGCAGTGTCCCGGGACTAGCTATCCCCACAGATACGCAGTATTTT,CSVPGLAIPTDTQYF
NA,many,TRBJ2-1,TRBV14,TGTGCCAGCAGCCAAGAAACCCACCTAGTTACAGTGATAGATGGGTTCAATGAGCAGTTCTTC,CASSQETHLVTVIDGFNEQFF
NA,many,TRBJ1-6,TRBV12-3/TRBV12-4,TGTGCCAGCAGTCCAGACAGCCTCGGGACACCCCTCCACTTT,CASSPDSLGTPLHF
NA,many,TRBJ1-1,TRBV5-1,TGCGCCAGCAGCTTGAGATCGGGGAACACTGAAGCTTTCTTT,CASSLRSGNTEAFF
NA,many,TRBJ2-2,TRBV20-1,TGCAGTGCTAGAGATGGTGGGAGACGAACCGGGGAGCTGTTTTTT,CSARDGGRRTGELFF
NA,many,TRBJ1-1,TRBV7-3,TGTGCCAGCAGCCAATCCTCAGGGGAAGCTCAAGCTTTCTTT,CASSQSSGEAQAFF
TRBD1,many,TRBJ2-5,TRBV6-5,TGTGCCAGCAGCCGAGGGACAGTTGGGACCCAGTACTTC,CASSRGTVGTQYF
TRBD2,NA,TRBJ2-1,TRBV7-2,TGTGCCAGCAGCTTGGGACTAGCTAATGAGCAGTTCTTC,CASSLGLANEQFF
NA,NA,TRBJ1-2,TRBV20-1,TGCAGTGCCACGGCAGGGTATGACGGCTACACCTTC,CSATAGYDGYTF
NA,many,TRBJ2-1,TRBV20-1,TGCAGTGCTAGTGACAGCCGATCCTACAATGAGCAGTTCTTC,CSASDSRSYNEQFF
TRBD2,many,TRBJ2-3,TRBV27,TGTGCCAGCAGTCTCACGGGACTAGCGGGGGGTACAGATACGCAGTATTTT,CASSLTGLAGGTDTQYF
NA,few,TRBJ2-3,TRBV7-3,TGTGCCAGCAGCTTAAGGGGCGGACACCAACGACCAGATACGCAGTATTTT,CASSLRGGHQRPDTQYF
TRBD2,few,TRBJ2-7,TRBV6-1,TGTGCCAGCAGTGCTAGCGGGGGAACGAAGCAGTACTTC,CASSASGGTKQYF
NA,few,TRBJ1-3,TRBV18,TGTGCCAGCTCACCAAGAGGACAAGACACCATATATTTT,CASSPRGQDTIYF
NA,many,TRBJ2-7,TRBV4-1,TGCGCCAGCAGCCCTCTAGGAGCCAACTACGAGCAGTACTTC,CASSPLGANYEQYF
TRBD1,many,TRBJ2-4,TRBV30,TGTGCCTGGAGTGACAGGGGGGCCAAAAACATTCAGTACTTC,CAWSDRGAKNIQYF
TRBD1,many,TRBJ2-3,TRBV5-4,TGTGCCAGCAGCGAGCAAGGACAGGGCAGGGCAGATACGCAGTATTTT,CASSEQGQGRADTQYF
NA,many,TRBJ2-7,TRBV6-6,TGTGCCAGCAGTTACGTCTACGAGCAGTACTTC,CASSYVYEQYF
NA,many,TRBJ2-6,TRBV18,TGTGCCAGCTCACCAGGACACTCTGGGGCCAACGTCCTGACTTTC,CASSPGHSGANVLTF